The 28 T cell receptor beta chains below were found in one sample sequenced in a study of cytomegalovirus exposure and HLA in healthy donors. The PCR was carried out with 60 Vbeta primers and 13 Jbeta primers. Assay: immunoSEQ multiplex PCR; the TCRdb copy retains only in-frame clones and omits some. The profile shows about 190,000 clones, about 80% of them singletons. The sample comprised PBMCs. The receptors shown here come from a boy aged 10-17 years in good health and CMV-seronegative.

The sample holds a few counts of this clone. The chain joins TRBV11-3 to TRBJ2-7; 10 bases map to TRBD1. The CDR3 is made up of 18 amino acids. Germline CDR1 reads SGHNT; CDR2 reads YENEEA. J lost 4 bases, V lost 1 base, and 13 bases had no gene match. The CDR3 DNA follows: TGTGCCAGCAGCTTAGCTTTCGGGCCCCCGGACAGGGGGTACGAGCAGTACTTC. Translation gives CASSLAFGPPDRGYEQYF. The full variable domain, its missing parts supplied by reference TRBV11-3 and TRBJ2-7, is EAGVVQSPRYKIIEKKQPVAFWCNPISGHNTLYWYLQNLGQGPELLIRYENEEAVDDSQLPKDRFSAERLKGVDSTLKIQPAELGDSAVYLCASSLAFGPPDRGYEQYFGPGTRLTVT.

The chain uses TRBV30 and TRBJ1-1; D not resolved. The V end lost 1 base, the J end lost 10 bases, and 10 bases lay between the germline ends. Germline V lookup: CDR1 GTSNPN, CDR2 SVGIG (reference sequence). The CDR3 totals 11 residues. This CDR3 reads CAWSAGTGAFF. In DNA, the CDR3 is TGTGCCTGGAGTGCGGGAACGGGAGCTTTCTTT.

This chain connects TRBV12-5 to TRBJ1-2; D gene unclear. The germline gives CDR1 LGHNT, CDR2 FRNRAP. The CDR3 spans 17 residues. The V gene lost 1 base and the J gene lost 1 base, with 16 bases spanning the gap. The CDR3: CASGLAIMGDYNYGYTF. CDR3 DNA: TGTGCTAGTGGTTTGGCGATAATGGGCGACTATAACTATGGCTACACCTTC.

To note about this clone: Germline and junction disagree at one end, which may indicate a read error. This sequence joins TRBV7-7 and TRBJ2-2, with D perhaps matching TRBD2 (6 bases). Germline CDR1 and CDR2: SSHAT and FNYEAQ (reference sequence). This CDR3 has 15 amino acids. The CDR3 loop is CASSGLGGSAGELFF. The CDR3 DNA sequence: TGTGCTAGCAGCGGGCTAGGAGGGTCGGCCGGGGAGCTGTTTTTT.

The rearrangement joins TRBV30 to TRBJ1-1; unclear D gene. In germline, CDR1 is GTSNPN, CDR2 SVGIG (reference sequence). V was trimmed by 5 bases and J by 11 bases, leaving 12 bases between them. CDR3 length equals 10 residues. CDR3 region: CAWGEARAFF. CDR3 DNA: TGTGCCTGGGGAGAGGCTAGGGCTTTCTTT.

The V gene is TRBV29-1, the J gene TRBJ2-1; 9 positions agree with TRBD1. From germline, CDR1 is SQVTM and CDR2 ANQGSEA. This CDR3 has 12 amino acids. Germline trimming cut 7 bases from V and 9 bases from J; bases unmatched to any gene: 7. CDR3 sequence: CSALQGASEQFF. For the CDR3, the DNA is TGCAGCGCGTTACAGGGGGCGAGTGAGCAGTTCTTC.

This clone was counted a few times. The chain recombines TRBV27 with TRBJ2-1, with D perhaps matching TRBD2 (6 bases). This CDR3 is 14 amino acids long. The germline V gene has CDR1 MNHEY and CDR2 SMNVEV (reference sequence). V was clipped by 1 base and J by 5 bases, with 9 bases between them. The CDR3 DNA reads TGTGCCAGCAGTTTATGGGGACTGGACAATGAGCAGTTCTTC. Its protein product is CASSLWGLDNEQFF.

Written as DNA, the CDR3 is TGTGCCAGTGGAGTCGGGGCCTACGAGCAGTACTTC. It translates to CASGVGAYEQYF. The V call is TRBV19, the J call TRBJ2-7; D might be TRBD2 (5 bases). Germline CDR1 and CDR2: LNHDA and SQIVND (reference sequence). Trimming cost V 8 bases and J 2 bases, with 10 bases left between them. This CDR3 has 12 residues. Complete variable domain (other parts from reference TRBV19 and TRBJ2-7): DGGITQSPKYLFRKEGQNVTLSCEQNLNHDAMYWYRQDPGQGLRLIYYSQIVNDFQKGDIAEGYSVSREKKESFPLTVTSAQKNPTAFYLCASGVGAYEQYFGPGTRLTVT.

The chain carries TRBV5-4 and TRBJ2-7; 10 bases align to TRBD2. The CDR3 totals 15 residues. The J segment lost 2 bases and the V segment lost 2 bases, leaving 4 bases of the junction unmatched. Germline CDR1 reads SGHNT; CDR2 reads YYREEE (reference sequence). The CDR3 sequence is CASSFRTSGPYEQYF. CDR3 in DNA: TGTGCCAGCAGCTTCCGGACTAGCGGTCCCTACGAGCAGTACTTC.

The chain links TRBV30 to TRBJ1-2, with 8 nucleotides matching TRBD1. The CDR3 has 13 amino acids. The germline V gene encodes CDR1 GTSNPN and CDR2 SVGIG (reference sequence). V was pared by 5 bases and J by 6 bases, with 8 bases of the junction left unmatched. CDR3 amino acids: CAWYRDRPHGYTF. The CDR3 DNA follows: TGTGCCTGGTACCGGGACAGGCCCCATGGCTACACCTTC.

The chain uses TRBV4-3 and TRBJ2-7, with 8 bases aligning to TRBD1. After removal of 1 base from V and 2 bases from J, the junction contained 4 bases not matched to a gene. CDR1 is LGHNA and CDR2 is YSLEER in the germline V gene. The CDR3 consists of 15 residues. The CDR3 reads CASSQGPGGAYEQYF. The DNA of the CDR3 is TGCGCCAGCAGCCAAGGACCAGGGGGCGCCTACGAGCAGTACTTC.

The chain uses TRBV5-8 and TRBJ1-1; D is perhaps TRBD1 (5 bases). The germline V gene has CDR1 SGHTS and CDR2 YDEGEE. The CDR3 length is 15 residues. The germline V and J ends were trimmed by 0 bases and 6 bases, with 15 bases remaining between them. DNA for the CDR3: TGTGCCAGCAGCTTGGTCGGGGGGGAGAGAGCTGAAGCTTTCTTT. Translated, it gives CASSLVGGERAEAFF. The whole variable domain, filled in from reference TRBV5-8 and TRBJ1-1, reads EAGVTQSPTHLIKTRGQQATLRCSPISGHTSVYWYQQALGLGLQFLLWYDEGEERNRGNFPPRFSGRQFPNYSSELNVNALELEDSALYLCASSLVGGERAEAFFGQGTRLTVV.

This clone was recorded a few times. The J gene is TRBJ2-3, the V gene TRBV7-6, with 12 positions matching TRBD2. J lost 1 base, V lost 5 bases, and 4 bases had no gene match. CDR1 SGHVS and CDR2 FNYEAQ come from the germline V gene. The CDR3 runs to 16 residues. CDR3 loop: CASSLRLAGGTDTQYF. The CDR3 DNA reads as TGTGCCAGCAGCCTCCGACTAGCGGGAGGCACAGATACGCAGTATTTT.

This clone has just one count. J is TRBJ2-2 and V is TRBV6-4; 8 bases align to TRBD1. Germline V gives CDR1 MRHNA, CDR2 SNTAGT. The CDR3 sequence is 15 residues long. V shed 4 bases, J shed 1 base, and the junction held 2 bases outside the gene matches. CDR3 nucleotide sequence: TGTGCCAGCAGTGCAGGGACAGGGAACACCGGGGAGCTGTTTTTT. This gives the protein CASSAGTGNTGELFF.

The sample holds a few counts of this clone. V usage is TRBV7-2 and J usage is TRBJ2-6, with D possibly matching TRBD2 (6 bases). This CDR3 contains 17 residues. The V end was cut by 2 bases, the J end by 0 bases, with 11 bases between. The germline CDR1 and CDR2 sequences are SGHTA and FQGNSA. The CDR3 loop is CASSLRGGTSGANVLTF. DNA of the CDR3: TGTGCCAGCAGCTTACGGGGCGGGACCTCTGGGGCCAACGTCCTGACTTTC.

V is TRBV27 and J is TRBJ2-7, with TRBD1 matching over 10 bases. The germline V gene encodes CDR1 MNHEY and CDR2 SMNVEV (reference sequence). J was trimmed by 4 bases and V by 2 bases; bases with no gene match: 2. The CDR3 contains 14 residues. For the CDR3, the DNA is TGTGCCAGCAGTTTAAGGGACAGGGGTTACGAGCAGTACTTC. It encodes CASSLRDRGYEQYF.

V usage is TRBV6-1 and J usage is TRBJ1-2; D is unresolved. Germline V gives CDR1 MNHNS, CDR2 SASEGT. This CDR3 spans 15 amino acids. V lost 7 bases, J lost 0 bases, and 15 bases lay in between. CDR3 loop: CASIPRVLANYGYTF. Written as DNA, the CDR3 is TGTGCCAGCATTCCGAGGGTCCTAGCTAACTATGGCTACACCTTC.

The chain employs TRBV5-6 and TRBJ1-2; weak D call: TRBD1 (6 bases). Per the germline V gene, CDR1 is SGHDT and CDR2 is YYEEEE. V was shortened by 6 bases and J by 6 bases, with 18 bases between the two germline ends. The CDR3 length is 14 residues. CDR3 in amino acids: CASTTQGGGDGYTF. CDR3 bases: TGTGCCAGCACCACACAGGGAGGGGGGGATGGCTACACCTTC.

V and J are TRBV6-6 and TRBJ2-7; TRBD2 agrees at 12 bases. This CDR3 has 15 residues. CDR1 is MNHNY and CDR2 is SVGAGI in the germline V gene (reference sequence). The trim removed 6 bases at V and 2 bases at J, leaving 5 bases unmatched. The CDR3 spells CASSPGLAGTYEQYF. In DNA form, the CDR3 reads TGTGCCAGCAGCCCCGGACTAGCGGGAACCTACGAGCAGTACTTC.

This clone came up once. In DNA, the CDR3 is TGTGCCAGCAGCGCGGGACAGGGGGACTACGAGCAGTACTTC. Translating it yields CASSAGQGDYEQYF. This chain links TRBV9 with TRBJ2-5; 11 bases map to TRBD1. The J call may be in error: the DNA end matches TRBJ2-7 better. The CDR3 extends over 14 amino acids. Germline-derived CDR1 and CDR2 are SGDLS and YYNGEE.

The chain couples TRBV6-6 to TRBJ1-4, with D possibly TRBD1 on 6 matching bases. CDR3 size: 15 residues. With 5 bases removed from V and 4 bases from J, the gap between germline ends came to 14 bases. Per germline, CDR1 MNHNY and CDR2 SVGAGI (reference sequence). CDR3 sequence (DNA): TGTGCCAGCAGTACCCCGAGGGGGTTTAATGAAAAACTGTTTTTT. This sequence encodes CASSTPRGFNEKLFF.

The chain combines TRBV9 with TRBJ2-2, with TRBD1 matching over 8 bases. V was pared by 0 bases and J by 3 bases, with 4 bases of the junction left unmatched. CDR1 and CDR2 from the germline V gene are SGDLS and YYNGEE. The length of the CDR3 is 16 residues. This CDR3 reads CASSVGDRGHTGELFF. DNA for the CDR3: TGTGCCAGCAGCGTAGGAGACAGGGGCCACACCGGGGAGCTGTTTTTT.

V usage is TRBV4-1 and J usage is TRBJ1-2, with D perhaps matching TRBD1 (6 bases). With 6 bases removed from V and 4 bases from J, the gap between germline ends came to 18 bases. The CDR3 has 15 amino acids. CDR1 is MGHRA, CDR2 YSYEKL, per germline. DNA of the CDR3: TGCGCCAGCAGGAGATCGGACAGCATCTCCTATGGCTACACCTTC. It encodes CASRRSDSISYGYTF.

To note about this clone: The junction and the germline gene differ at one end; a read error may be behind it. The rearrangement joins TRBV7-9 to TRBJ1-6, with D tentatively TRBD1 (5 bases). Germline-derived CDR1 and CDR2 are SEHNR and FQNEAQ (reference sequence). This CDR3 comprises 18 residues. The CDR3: CSSSPDGGLSSYNSPLHF. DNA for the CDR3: TGTTCCAGCAGCCCGGACGGGGGATTAAGCTCCTATAATTCACCCCTCCACTTT. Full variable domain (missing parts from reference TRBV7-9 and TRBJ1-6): DTGVSQNPRHKITKRGQNVTFRCDPISEHNRLYWYRQTLGQGPEFLTYFQNEAQLEKSRLLSDRFSAERPKGSFSTLEIQRTEQGDSAMYLCSSSPDGGLSSYNSPLHFGNGTRLTVT.

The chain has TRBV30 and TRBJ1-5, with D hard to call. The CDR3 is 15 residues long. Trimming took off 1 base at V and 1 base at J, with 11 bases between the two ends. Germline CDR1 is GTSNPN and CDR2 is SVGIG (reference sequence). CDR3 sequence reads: CAWSAGPGSNQPQHF. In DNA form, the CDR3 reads TGTGCCTGGAGTGCTGGTCCCGGGAGCAATCAGCCCCAGCATTTT.

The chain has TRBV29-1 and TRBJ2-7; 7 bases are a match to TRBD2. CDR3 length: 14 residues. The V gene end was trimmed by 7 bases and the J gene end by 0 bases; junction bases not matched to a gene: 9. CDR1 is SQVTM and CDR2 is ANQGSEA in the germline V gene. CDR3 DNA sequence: TGCAGCGCTCGAGCGGGGCCGAGCTCCTACGAGCAGTACTTC. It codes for CSARAGPSSYEQYF.

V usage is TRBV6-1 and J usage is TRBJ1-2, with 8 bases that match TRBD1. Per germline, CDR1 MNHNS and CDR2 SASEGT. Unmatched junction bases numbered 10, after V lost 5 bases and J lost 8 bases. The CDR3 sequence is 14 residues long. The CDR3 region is CASSLGQGGLGYTF. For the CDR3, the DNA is TGTGCCAGCAGTCTAGGACAGGGCGGTTTGGGCTACACCTTC.

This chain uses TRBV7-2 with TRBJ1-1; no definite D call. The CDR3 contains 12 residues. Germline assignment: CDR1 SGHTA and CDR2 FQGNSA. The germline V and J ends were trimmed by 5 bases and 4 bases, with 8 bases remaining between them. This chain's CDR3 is CASSPRSTEAFF. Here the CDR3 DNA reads TGTGCCAGCAGCCCTCGGAGCACTGAAGCTTTCTTT.